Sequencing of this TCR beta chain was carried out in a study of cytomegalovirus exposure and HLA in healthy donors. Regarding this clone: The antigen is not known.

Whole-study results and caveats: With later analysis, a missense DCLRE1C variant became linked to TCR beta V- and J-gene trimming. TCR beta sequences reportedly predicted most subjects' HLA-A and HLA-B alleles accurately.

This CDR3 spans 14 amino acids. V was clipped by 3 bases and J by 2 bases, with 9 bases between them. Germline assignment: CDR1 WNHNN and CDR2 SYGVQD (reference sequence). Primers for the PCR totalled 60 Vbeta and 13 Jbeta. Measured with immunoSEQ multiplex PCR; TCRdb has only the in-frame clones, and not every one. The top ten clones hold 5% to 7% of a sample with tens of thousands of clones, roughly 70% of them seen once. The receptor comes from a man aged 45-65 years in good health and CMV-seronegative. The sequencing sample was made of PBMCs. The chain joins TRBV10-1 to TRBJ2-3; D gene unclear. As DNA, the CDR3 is TGCGCCAGCAGTGACAGACAATTCACAGATACGCAGTATTTT. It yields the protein CASSDRQFTDTQYF.